In its sample, the clone carrying this T cell receptor (beta chain) was seen many times. What it binds is not known. CDR1 MDHEN and CDR2 SYDVKM come from the germline V gene. The CDR3 runs to 15 residues. V dropped 1 base and J dropped 6; count of bases not matched to a gene: 7. This entry comes from a study of early T cells in non-severe SARS-CoV-2 infection. Study context: RNA in bulk from unsorted whole blood was sequenced, and chains were unpaired. Whole-study findings and limits: The study's VDJdb matching favored anti-spike CD8 responses and missed private and CD4 specificities.

TCRdb reanalysed the 5' RACE reads using MiXCR and keeps one entry per CDR3 protein. The table records 37,000 or so distinct CDR3 sequences, 5% to 6.5% of them present only once. The sample consisted of whole blood. The chain carries TRBV28 and TRBJ2-7, with 9 nucleotides matching TRBD1. The sequence came from an adult who was a healthcare worker with PCR-confirmed SARS-CoV-2 infection or an uninfected control (not recorded which). The CDR3 loop is CASSLSGTGHREQYF. CDR3 coding DNA: TGTGCCAGCAGTTTATCCGGGACAGGGCACCGCGAGCAGTACTTC.